This T cell receptor beta chain was recovered during a study of CD8 T cells in ankylosing spondylitis. In regard to this clonotype: As yet, its antigen is unknown.

The study's findings and limits: Several of the motif variants were reported before in synovial fluid and blood from reactive arthritis.

V lost 4 bases, J lost 3 bases, and 5 bases stayed unmatched. The CDR3 covers 14 residues. The germline V gene has CDR1 DFQATT and CDR2 SNEGSKA (reference sequence). Molecular-barcoded quantitative 5'-RACE produced these TCR beta libraries. TCRdb re-called the 5' RACE reads through MiXCR, storing one row per CDR3 protein. The sample shows about 240,000 distinct CDR3 sequences, roughly 10% of them seen only once. The sample comprised blood, either unsorted or a sorted T cell fraction (not recorded which). This sequence joins TRBV20-1 and TRBJ2-2; TRBD1 matches 7 bases. The TCR comes from a male donor with ankylosing spondylitis or in good health (not recorded which). The chain's CDR3 is CSAIRDSYTGELFF. The CDR3, as DNA: TGCAGTGCTATCCGGGACAGCTACACCGGGGAGCTGTTTTTT.